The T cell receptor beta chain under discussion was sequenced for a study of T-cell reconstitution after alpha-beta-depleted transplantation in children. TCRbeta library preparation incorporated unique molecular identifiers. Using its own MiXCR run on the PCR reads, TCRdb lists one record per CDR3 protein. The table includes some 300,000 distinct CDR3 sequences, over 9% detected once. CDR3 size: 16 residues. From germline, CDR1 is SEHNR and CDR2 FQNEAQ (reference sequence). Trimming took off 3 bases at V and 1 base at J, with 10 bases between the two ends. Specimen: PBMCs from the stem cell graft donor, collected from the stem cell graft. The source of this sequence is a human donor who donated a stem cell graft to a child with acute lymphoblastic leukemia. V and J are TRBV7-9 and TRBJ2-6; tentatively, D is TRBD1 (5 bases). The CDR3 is CASSLGLASGANVLTF. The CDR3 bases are TGTGCCAGCAGCTTGGGGCTCGCATCTGGGGCCAACGTCCTGACTTTC.